This TCR beta chain was documented in a study of T cells in Graves' hyperthyroidism and ophthalmopathy. RNA transcripts served as the template for amplifying TCR beta CDR3 regions. With the HTBI primer set, the TCR CDR3 went through a first round of RT-PCR. TCRdb ran MiXCR on the multiplex PCR reads and lists one entry per CDR3 protein. Altogether hundreds of thousands of distinct CDR3 sequences are present, under 15% being singletons, with the ten largest covering about 3.9%. V was shortened by 3 bases and J by 3 bases, with 11 bases between the two germline ends. The CDR3 contains 15 residues. This clonotype was observed at least ten times.

The receptor's source is a woman between 40 and 50 years old with Graves' ophthalmopathy. The chain combines TRBV12-3 or TRBV12-4 with TRBJ2-2; D might be TRBD2 (6 bases). Input material: blood. The CDR3 nucleotides are TGTGCCAGCAGTTTCGGAGGGCCAGACACCGGGGAGCTGTTTTTT. Its translation: CASSFGGPDTGELFF.